A single sample is the source of the 5 T cell receptor beta chains below, sequenced in a study of early stage breast cancer tumors (dated by TCRdb to the late 2010s). Library preparation was by the immunoSEQ multiplex PCR assay. TCRdb's version of the immuneACCESS table is confined to in-frame rearrangements and falls short of the full clone set. An unresolved V gene accounts for under half of the shortfall where checked; the remainder is of unknown origin. This sample comprises about 63,000 clones, about 80% of them detected only once. The ten largest account for nearly 3.5% of the sample. Sequences were obtained from blood. These receptors all stem from a person aged 30-39 years with breast cancer.

The rearrangement uses TRBV30 and TRBJ1-4; no reliable D call. The CDR3 has 13 residues. The germline gives CDR1 GTSNPN, CDR2 SVGIG (reference sequence). V lost 3 bases and J lost 5, with 10 bases in between. The CDR3 region has the DNA TGTGCCTGGAGCAACAGATGGAATGAAAAACTGTTTTTT. This encodes CAWSNRWNEKLFF.

The rearrangement uses TRBV10-3 and TRBJ2-5, with 9 bases that match TRBD2. Trimming cost V 1 base and J 4 bases; bases outside gene matches: 7. The CDR3 extends over 16 amino acids. Germline lookup yields CDR1 ENHRY and CDR2 SYGVKD. The CDR3 region is CAISEYEAGGPETQYF. The CDR3 nucleotides read TGTGCCATCAGTGAGTATGAAGCGGGAGGCCCAGAGACCCAGTACTTC.

This chain connects TRBV19 to TRBJ2-2, with 10 nucleotides matching TRBD1. Germline V lookup: CDR1 LNHDA, CDR2 SQIVND (reference sequence). Trimming removed 6 bases from V and 3 bases from J; junction bases left unmatched: 7. CDR3 length: 16 amino acids. The CDR3 DNA follows: TGTGCCAGTAGAATTACCGGGACAGGGGACACCGGGGAGCTGTTTTTT. It translates to CASRITGTGDTGELFF.

The chain couples TRBV11-3 to TRBJ1-5, with no clear D. This CDR3 region has 15 residues. Deletions cut 1 base from V and 4 bases from J, with 11 bases between. From germline, CDR1 is SGHNT and CDR2 YENEEA. The CDR3 sequence: CASSLGPDLNQPQHF. For the CDR3, the DNA is TGTGCCAGCAGCTTAGGGCCGGATCTTAATCAGCCCCAGCATTTT.

V and J are TRBV7-8 and TRBJ2-3; no clear D gene. Germline assignment: CDR1 SGHVS and CDR2 FQNEAQ. Trimming stripped 4 bases from V and 3 bases from J, with 17 bases between. This CDR3 comprises 16 residues. The CDR3 is CASSSTQAIGTDTQYF. The DNA of the CDR3 is TGTGCCAGCAGCTCGACCCAGGCGATCGGGACAGATACGCAGTATTTT. Filled out from reference TRBV7-8 and TRBJ2-3, the complete variable domain reads GAGVSQSPRYKVAKRGQDVALRCDPISGHVSLFWYQQALGQGPEFLTYFQNEAQLDKSGLPSDRFFAERPEGSVSTLKIQRTQQEDSAVYLCASSSTQAIGTDTQYFGPGTRLTVL.